The T cell receptor (beta chain) described here comes from a study of T cells in Graves' hyperthyroidism and ophthalmopathy. RNA transcripts yielded amplified TCR beta CDR3 regions. The HTBI set primed first-round TCR CDR3 RT-PCR. TCRdb reprocessed the multiplex PCR reads with MiXCR, giving one entry per CDR3 protein. The sample holds around 700,000 distinct CDR3 sequences, 18% seen once. Preceding any ophthalmopathy symptoms, the blood sample dates from first hyperthyroidism diagnosis. The germline V and J ends were trimmed by 7 bases and 5 bases, with 15 bases remaining between them. The germline CDR1 and CDR2 sequences are MGHRA and YSYEKL. The CDR3 contains 14 residues.

The receptor's source is a woman between 50 and 59 years old with Graves' hyperthyroidism that later progressed to Graves' ophthalmopathy. The source material was blood. V gene TRBV4-1 combines with J gene TRBJ2-1, with D possibly matching TRBD1 (6 bases). CDR3 nucleotides: TGCGCCAGCACAGGACAGCTATTTGACAATGAGCAGTTCTTC. Translating it yields CASTGQLFDNEQFF.